What follows describes a single T cell receptor (beta chain). Its target antigen remains unknown. Base qualities were left out, and no much larger clone turns up one base away. Using the deep immunoSEQ assay, multiplex PCR amplified TCR CDR3 regions from genomic DNA. Extracted genomic DNA from each cell subset was spread evenly across all wells of several immunoSEQ 96-well plates, with each plate serving as a replicate. For sorted subsets, each replicate PCR was loaded with about 200 ng genomic DNA, equivalent to about 30,000 T cell genomes. Purified libraries were quantified with a Qubit 3.0 fluorometer, sized on a Bioanalyzer 2100, and re-quantified with the KAPA Library Quantification kit. Every immunoSEQ 96-well plate was sequenced on a dedicated single-read 150-cycle Illumina NextSeq 550 flow cell. The paper's processing steps were these. The immunoSEQ output contained only junctional sequences without quality scores, so filtering could not match that applied to full-length reads. To assign V/J genes and CDR3, sequences were annotated against IMGT germline references using PyIR, a Python wrapper for IgBLAST v1.9. Reads were filtered out if the reads had weak V/J assignments (E-value above 1e-6), no CDR3, stop codons, out-of-frame junctions, or ambiguous translated residues. V3J clonotypes were defined as sequences sharing an identical inferred V gene, J gene, and CDR3 amino acid sequence. The percentage overlap between two repertoires was calculated by dividing the number of shared unique clonotypes by the size of the smaller repertoire. RTK rarefaction, the Chao1 estimator, and Recon v2.1 estimates of unobserved clonotypes were used to assess repertoire richness. OLGA was used to compute generation probabilities for all TCRbeta clonotypes that the gDNA method yielded from a handful of donors. Imported from immuneACCESS, the table was reduced by TCRdb to in-frame sequences with V and J called. These copies leave out some clones; in studies compared against another copy, an unresolved V gene accounts for under half, and the cause of the remainder is not known. D and trimming come from the DNA, and the V and J calls and clone size come from that table. The sample table holds fewer than 850,000 clones, of which 90% to 97% were seen once. The ten top clones hold around 0.21% of the sample.

This record comes from a study of shared clonotypes between healthy human individuals (dated by TCRdb to the early 2020s). A note on the overall study: The cohort included three men and a couple of women between 18 and 49 years of age. For each donor, three plates each were used for CD4 naive and CD4 memory, two plates were used for CD8 naive, and one plate was used for CD8 memory. The study deeply sequenced blood TCR repertoires of 5 or 6 healthy adults to estimate repertoire size and the extent of clonotype sharing between individuals. Different laboratories and diverse techniques were used to prepare libraries and sequence TCR repertoires, to increase sequencing depth and limit assay-specific biases. Per donor, leukapheresis produced somewhere between about 0.9 and 9.5 billion PBMCs. Broader findings and caveats from the paper: Only blood was sampled, and tissue TCR repertoires likely differ from those in blood. Clonotypes shared by all four sorted-subset donors showed higher generation probabilities than non-shared clonotypes. Approximately 4.8% of naive CD4, 3.5% of naive CD8, approximately 2.2% of memory CD4, and approximately 0.4% of memory CD8 clonotypes were shared across several donors. Even with the large sequencing depth, rarefaction of the sorted-subset datasets indicated that sequencing was incomplete. The small number of donors limited the genetic and exposure-history diversity represented. Naive subsets generally had larger estimated clonotype richness than memory subsets. Pairwise subsampling indicated that sequencing depth was expected to affect the degree of clonotype sharing among donors.

CD8 naive samples were CD45RO-negative cells positively selected for CCR7, giving a CD45RA+CCR7+ population that excluded TemRA cells. Donors were healthy HIV-negative adults with no recently reported acute infections or vaccinations. Every donor was a Caucasian adult residing in Nashville, Tennessee, USA. Blood was collected by leukapheresis, and PBMCs were isolated by Ficoll-Histopaque density gradient centrifugation and then cryopreserved in liquid nitrogen vapor phase. Analytical flow cytometry was used to check the purity and quantity of every magnetically sorted T cell population. Each sorted fraction had its genomic DNA isolated and then quantified by UV absorbance on a Nanodrop 2000c. V and J are truncated by 5 bases and 1 base respectively, leaving an intervening sequence of 15 bases. From a lookup of the germline V gene (reference sequence), CDR1 and CDR2 are LNHDA and SQIVND. The CDR3 holds 15 amino acids from the cysteine to the phenylalanine. The read is trimmed to its CDR3 DNA, 45 bases read in frame from base 1.

Sample: naive CD8+ T cells sorted from blood. The cell subset or site tag for this specimen amounts to: CD45RA+CCR7+. This clonotype was sampled from a man aged 25 to 45 in good health. Here the chain combines TRBV19 and TRBJ2-7; the D gene remains uncertain. The CDR3 region: CASSSYGAFSYEQYF. Here is the DNA: TGTGCCAGTAGTTCATACGGCGCCTTTTCCTACGAGCAGTACTTC.